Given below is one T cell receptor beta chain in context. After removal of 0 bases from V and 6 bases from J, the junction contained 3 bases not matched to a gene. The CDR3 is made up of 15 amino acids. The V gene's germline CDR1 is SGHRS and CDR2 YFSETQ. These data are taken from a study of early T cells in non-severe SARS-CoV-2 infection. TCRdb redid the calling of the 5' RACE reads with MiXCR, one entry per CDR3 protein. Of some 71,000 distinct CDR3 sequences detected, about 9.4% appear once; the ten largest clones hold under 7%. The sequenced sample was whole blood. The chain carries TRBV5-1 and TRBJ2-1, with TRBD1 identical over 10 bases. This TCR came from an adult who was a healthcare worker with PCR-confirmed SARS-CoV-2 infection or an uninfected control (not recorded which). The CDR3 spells CASSLGGTGVNEQFF. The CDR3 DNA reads TGCGCCAGCAGCTTGGGCGGGACAGGGGTCAATGAGCAGTTCTTC.